The TCR beta chain described here comes from a study of PD-1 blockade in mismatch repair-deficient tumors. General study points: Tumor-resident clones, often undetectable pretreatment in blood, expanded then contracted after pembrolizumab.

Generated by immunoSEQ multiplex PCR, the TCRdb table keeps only in-frame clones and is missing some. The sample has roughly 14,000 clones; 85% to 90% are singletons. V was cut by 3 bases and J by 0 bases, with 14 bases left in between. Germline V gene lookup returns CDR1 SGHTA and CDR2 FQGNSA. The CDR3 has 16 residues. As for this clone: Its cognate antigen is unknown.

Regarding time point: identical roughly 10-day culture without peptide (control). The genes are TRBV7-2 and TRBJ2-5; tentative D call: TRBD1 (6 bases). The input for sequencing was cells cultured in vitro, taken from a patient treated with pembrolizumab. This TCR derives from an adult with mismatch repair-deficient cancer. CDR3 residues: CASSLGAVGYQETQYF. The CDR3 DNA sequence: TGTGCCAGCAGCTTGGGGGCGGTGGGATACCAAGAGACCCAGTACTTC.